What follows describes a single TCR beta chain. Its antigen is currently unknown. The source of the sample is a study of CD8+ T cells in alopecia areata. Turning to the study itself: Treated patients were dosed with oral tofacitinib, taking 5 to 10 mg twice daily.

Germline lookup yields CDR1 SGHNT and CDR2 YYREEE (reference sequence). This CDR3 spans 17 amino acids. The germline V and J ends were trimmed by 3 bases and 4 bases, with 21 bases remaining between them. Sequencing used cDNA as its template, made by extracting RNA and reverse transcribing it. The protocol was immunoSEQ multiplex PCR, while the TCRdb copy is restricted to in-frame clones and leaves out a portion. The repertoire holds 170,000 or so clones, about 60% seen once, with roughly 14% in the top ten. Study-wide results and limits: With patients, TCR sharing proved less clear than in mice, a difference possibly related to HLA.

V gene TRBV5-4 combines with J gene TRBJ2-3; D uncertain. The source was CD4+ T cells sorted from blood, collected at week 0. The TCR sequence derives from a human donor with alopecia areata. The CDR3 nucleotides read TGTGCCAGCAGCTCGCCCTCCGGTAGCAGTGGATCAGATACGCAGTATTTT. Protein sequence: CASSSPSGSSGSDTQYF.